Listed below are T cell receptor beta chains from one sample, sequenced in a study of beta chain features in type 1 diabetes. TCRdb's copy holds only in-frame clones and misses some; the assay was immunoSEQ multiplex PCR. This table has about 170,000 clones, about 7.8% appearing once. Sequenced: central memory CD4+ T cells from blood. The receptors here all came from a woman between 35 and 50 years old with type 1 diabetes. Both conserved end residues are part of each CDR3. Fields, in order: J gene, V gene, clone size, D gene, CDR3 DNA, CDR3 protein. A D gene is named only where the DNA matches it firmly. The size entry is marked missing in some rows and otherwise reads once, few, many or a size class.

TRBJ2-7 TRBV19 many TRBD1 TGTGCCAGTAGCCGGACAGGGTCACCCTACGAGCAGTACTTC CASSRTGSPYEQYF
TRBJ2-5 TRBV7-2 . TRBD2 TGTGCCAGCAGCTTAGCGAGACTAGCGGTAGAGACCCAGTACTTC CASSLARLAVETQYF
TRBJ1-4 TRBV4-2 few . TGTGCCAGCAGCCCGGGGGGAGGGGAAAAACTGTTTTTT CASSPGGGEKLFF
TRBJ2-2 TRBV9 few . TGTGCCAGCAGCGTACTCGGGGGTGGCACCGGGGAGCTGTTTTTT CASSVLGGGTGELFF
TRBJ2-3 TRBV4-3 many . TGCGCCAGCAGCCTCGGTATACAGAACACAGATACGCAGTATTTT CASSLGIQNTDTQYF
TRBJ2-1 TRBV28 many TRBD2 TGTGCCAGCAGTTTAGAGAGCGGGGGGTCCTACAATGAGCAGTTCTTC CASSLESGGSYNEQFF
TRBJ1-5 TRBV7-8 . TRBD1 TGTGCCAGCAGCTCGACGACAGGGCCGAATCAGCCCCAGCATTTT CASSSTTGPNQPQHF
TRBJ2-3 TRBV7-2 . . TGTGCCAGCCGCCCTAGCCCCTCGGGCGGTACGCAGTATTTT CASRPSPSGGTQYF
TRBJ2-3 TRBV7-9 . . TGTGCCAGCAGCTTGCAGGCAGATACGCAGTATTTT CASSLQADTQYF
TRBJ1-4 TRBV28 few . TGTGCCAGCAGCTACAGCTTAAGTAATGAAAAACTGTTTTTT CASSYSLSNEKLFF
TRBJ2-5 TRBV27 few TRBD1 TGTGCCAGCAGTTCTAGGGACAGGGGGACGGGGACCCAGTACTTC CASSSRDRGTGTQYF
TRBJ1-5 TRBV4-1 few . TGCGCCAGCAGCCAAGGGACTCTTACCAATCAGCCCCAGCATTTT CASSQGTLTNQPQHF
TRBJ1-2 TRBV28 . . TGTGCCGGGACGGGTAGCGGGAGCCTTTCCTATGGCTACACCTTC CAGTGSGSLSYGYTF
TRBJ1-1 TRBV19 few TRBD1 TGTGCCAGTAGTATACTATATATCGGGACAGGAATGAACACTGAAGCTTTCTTT CASSILYIGTGMNTEAFF
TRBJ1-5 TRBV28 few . TGTGCCAGCAGTTCCAGGACAGCCCACAATCAGCCCCAGCATTTT CASSSRTAHNQPQHF
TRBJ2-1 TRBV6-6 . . TGTGCCAGCAGGGCGGGAAACGTCTACAATGAGCAGTTCTTC CASRAGNVYNEQFF
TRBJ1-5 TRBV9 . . TGTGCCAGCAGCGTAGGAACGGGGGATCAGCCCCAGCATTTT CASSVGTGDQPQHF
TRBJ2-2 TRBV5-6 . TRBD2 TGTGCCAGCAGCTTGGGGGGGGGTCCCTCGGGCACCGGGGAGCTGTTTTTT CASSLGGGPSGTGELFF
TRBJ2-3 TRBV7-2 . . TGTGCCAGCAGCTTACTAGCTGCAGATACGCAGTATTTT CASSLLAADTQYF
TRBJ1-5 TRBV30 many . TGTGCCTGGAGTGGCCGGGGGGGGGAGTATCAGCCCCAGCATTTT CAWSGRGGEYQPQHF
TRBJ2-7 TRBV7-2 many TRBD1 TGTGCCAGCAGCTCAGGGGGCTCCTACGAGCAGTACTTC CASSSGGSYEQYF
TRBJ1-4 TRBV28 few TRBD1 TGTGCCAGCAGGAGACAGGGGCGGTCTAATGAAAAACTGTTTTTT CASRRQGRSNEKLFF
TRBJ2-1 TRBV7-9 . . TGTGCCAGCAGCTTAGACGGTTATAGGCGGAATGAGCAGTTCTTC CASSLDGYRRNEQFF
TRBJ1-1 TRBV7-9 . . TGTGCCAGCAGCTTAGACAGATTTGAAGCTTTCTTT CASSLDRFEAFF
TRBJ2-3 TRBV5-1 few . TGCGCCAGCAGCTTGACGGACCCAGCGGGCACAGATACGCAGTATTTT CASSLTDPAGTDTQYF
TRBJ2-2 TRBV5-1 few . TGCGCCAGCAGCTTGGACAGTTCTACGACCGGGGAGCTGTTTTTT CASSLDSSTTGELFF
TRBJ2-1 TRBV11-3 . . TGTGCCAGCAGTCCCAGACTAGGCTTCAATGAGCAGTTCTTC CASSPRLGFNEQFF
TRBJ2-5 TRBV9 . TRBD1 TGTGCCAGCAGCGTAGGGTCAAGGGGACAGGGAGGAGAGACCCAGTACTTC CASSVGSRGQGGETQYF
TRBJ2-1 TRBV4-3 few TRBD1 TGCGCCAGCAGCCTTGGGACAGGGCTAGGGAATGAGCAGTTCTTC CASSLGTGLGNEQFF
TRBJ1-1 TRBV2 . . TGTGCCAGGTACGCGATGAACACTGAAGCTTTCTTT CARYAMNTEAFF
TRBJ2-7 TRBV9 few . TGTGCCAGCAGCGCAGAGGGGCAACAGGGCGAGCAGTACTTC CASSAEGQQGEQYF
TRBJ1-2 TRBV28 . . TGTGCCAGCAGACCGGGGATGAGGTATGGCTACACCTTC CASRPGMRYGYTF
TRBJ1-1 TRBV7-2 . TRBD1 TGTGCCAGCAGCCAAGATTATTTACAGGGGGATGCTTTCTTT CASSQDYLQGDAFF